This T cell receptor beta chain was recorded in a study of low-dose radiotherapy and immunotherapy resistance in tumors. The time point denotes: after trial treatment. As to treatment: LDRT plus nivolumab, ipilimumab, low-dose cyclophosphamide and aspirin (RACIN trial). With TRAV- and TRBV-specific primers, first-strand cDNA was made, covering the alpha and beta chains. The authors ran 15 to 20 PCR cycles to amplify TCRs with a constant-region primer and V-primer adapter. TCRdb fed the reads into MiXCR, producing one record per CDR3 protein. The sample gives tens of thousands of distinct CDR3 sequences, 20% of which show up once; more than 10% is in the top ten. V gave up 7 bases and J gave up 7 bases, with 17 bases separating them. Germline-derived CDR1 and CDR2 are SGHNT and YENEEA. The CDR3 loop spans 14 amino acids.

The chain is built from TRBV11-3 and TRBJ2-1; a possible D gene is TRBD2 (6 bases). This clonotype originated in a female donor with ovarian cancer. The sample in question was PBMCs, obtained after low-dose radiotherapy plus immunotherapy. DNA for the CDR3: TGTGCCAGCACCAACGGCGGGAAGGCAAATGAGCAGTTCTTC. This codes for CASTNGGKANEQFF.